This paragraph reports one T cell receptor beta chain. Germline lookup yields CDR1 SGHKS and CDR2 YYEKEE (reference sequence). Trimming removed 1 base from V and 10 bases from J; junction bases left unmatched: 7. This CDR3 is 14 amino acids long. This entry belongs to a study of T cell responses to AZD1222 COVID-19 vaccine. Measured with immunoSEQ multiplex PCR; TCRdb has only the in-frame clones, and not every one. Of about 160,000 clones detected, about 89% appear once; the ten largest clones hold 3.8%. Specimen: peripheral blood, collected 28 days after the second AZD1222 dose. This clonotype was obtained from an adult who received the AZD1222 COVID-19 vaccine. This rearrangement joins TRBV5-5 to TRBJ2-4; 8 nucleotides agree with TRBD1. The CDR3 is CASSLNQGAGIQYF. The DNA for the CDR3 is TGTGCCAGCAGCTTGAACCAGGGGGCAGGGATTCAGTACTTC. The full variable domain, in which reference TRBV5-5 and TRBJ2-4 provide the parts outside the CDR3, is DAGVTQSPTHLIKTRGQQVTLRCSPISGHKSVSWYQQVLGQGPQFIFQYYEKEERGRGNFPDRFSARQFPNYSSELNVNALLLGDSALYLCASSLNQGAGIQYFGAGTRLSVL.